The rows below give T cell receptor beta chains drawn from one sample of a study of CD8+ T cells in alopecia areata. The repertoire was sequenced with immunoSEQ multiplex PCR; TCRdb's copy has only in-frame clones and lacks some. The profile shows 140,000 to 150,000 clones, approximately 56% of them singletons. Specimen: CD8+ T cells sorted from blood. The receptors derive from a human donor in good health. CDR3s include the opening cysteine and the closing phenylalanine or tryptophan. The D gene is left open where the match is weak. The listing skips clone size in some rows; elsewhere it reads once, few, many or a size class.

j_call: TRBJ2-1
d_call: TRBD1
v_call: TRBV7-9
clone_size: few
cdr3_nt: TGTGCCAGCAGCTTACCCGGGACAGGGGGGACTGAGCAGTTCTTC
cdr3_aa: CASSLPGTGGTEQFF

j_call: TRBJ2-7
d_call: TRBD1
v_call: TRBV7-9
clone_size: -
cdr3_nt: TGTGCCAGCAGCTTGGGACAGAACGAGCAGTACTTC
cdr3_aa: CASSLGQNEQYF

j_call: TRBJ1-5
d_call: -
v_call: TRBV6-5
clone_size: -
cdr3_nt: TGTGCCAGCAGCCAAGGACACCATCCAGGTCAGCCCCAGCATTTT
cdr3_aa: CASSQGHHPGQPQHF

j_call: TRBJ2-7
d_call: TRBD1
v_call: TRBV9
clone_size: -
cdr3_nt: TGTGCCAGCAGCGGAGGGACAGGAGTAACCTACGAGCAGTACTTC
cdr3_aa: CASSGGTGVTYEQYF

j_call: TRBJ1-1
d_call: TRBD1
v_call: TRBV4-1
clone_size: -
cdr3_nt: TGCGCCAGCAGCCTAGGGGGCGAATATGCTTTCTTT
cdr3_aa: CASSLGGEYAFF

j_call: TRBJ2-5
d_call: -
v_call: TRBV4-1
clone_size: -
cdr3_nt: TGCGCCAGCAGCCCCGTCGCGGGTCCGGAGACCCAGTACTTC
cdr3_aa: CASSPVAGPETQYF

j_call: TRBJ2-7
d_call: -
v_call: TRBV7-8
clone_size: -
cdr3_nt: TGTGCCAGCAGCTCGGACAGCAGGCCCTACGAGCAGTACTTC
cdr3_aa: CASSSDSRPYEQYF

j_call: TRBJ1-2
d_call: -
v_call: TRBV6-5
clone_size: -
cdr3_nt: TGTGCCAGCAGTTACACGGGGGACTATGGCTACACCTTC
cdr3_aa: CASSYTGDYGYTF

j_call: TRBJ2-5
d_call: -
v_call: TRBV11-2
clone_size: -
cdr3_nt: TGTGCCAGCAGCGTCGCCGGGGGTTACGCGGAGACCCAGTACTTC
cdr3_aa: CASSVAGGYAETQYF

j_call: TRBJ2-1
d_call: -
v_call: TRBV10-2
clone_size: -
cdr3_nt: TGCGCCAGCAGTGGACAGGCGGGGGACTACAATGAGCAGTTCTTC
cdr3_aa: CASSGQAGDYNEQFF

j_call: TRBJ2-7
d_call: TRBD2
v_call: TRBV29-1
clone_size: once
cdr3_nt: TGCAGCGTGCTAGCGGGAGACTATTCCGAGCAGTACTTC
cdr3_aa: CSVLAGDYSEQYF

j_call: TRBJ1-2
d_call: -
v_call: TRBV29-1
clone_size: -
cdr3_nt: TGCAGCGTTGTCCTTACCCCAGAGGGCTACACCTTC
cdr3_aa: CSVVLTPEGYTF

j_call: TRBJ2-7
d_call: TRBD1
v_call: TRBV5-1
clone_size: -
cdr3_nt: TGCGCCAGCAGCCTTGGAACAGGGGGCGGGTACGAGCAGTACTTC
cdr3_aa: CASSLGTGGGYEQYF

j_call: TRBJ2-4
d_call: -
v_call: TRBV7-8
clone_size: few
cdr3_nt: TGTGCCAGCAGCCCCGAAAGGGTGGGAGCCAAAAACATTCAGTACTTC
cdr3_aa: CASSPERVGAKNIQYF

j_call: TRBJ2-1
d_call: TRBD2
v_call: TRBV29-1
clone_size: -
cdr3_nt: TGCAGCGTCGGTAGCGGGGGCTACAATGAGCAGTTCTTC
cdr3_aa: CSVGSGGYNEQFF

j_call: TRBJ2-7
d_call: -
v_call: TRBV30
clone_size: -
cdr3_nt: TGTGCCTGGGGTAGACAGTCTCGCTCCTACGAGCAGTACTTC
cdr3_aa: CAWGRQSRSYEQYF

j_call: TRBJ1-2
d_call: -
v_call: TRBV23-1
clone_size: few
cdr3_nt: TGCGCCAGCCCTTTCTCCGGGAACTATGGCTACACCTTC
cdr3_aa: CASPFSGNYGYTF

j_call: TRBJ1-1
d_call: -
v_call: TRBV7-7
clone_size: -
cdr3_nt: TGTGCTAGCAGCCTCTTAGGGGGGAGGGACACTGAAGCTTTCTTT
cdr3_aa: CASSLLGGRDTEAFF

j_call: TRBJ2-7
d_call: TRBD2
v_call: TRBV23-1
clone_size: -
cdr3_nt: TGCGCCAGCGAAATAGCGGGACGACCTGACGAGCAGTACTTC
cdr3_aa: CASEIAGRPDEQYF

j_call: TRBJ2-7
d_call: -
v_call: TRBV7-9
clone_size: -
cdr3_nt: TGTGCCAGCAGCTCGACAGACTACGAGCAGTACTTC
cdr3_aa: CASSSTDYEQYF

j_call: TRBJ1-4
d_call: -
v_call: TRBV15
clone_size: -
cdr3_nt: TGTGCCACCAGCCTACCGGGGGGGGCAGATGAAAAACTGTTTTTT
cdr3_aa: CATSLPGGADEKLFF

j_call: TRBJ2-3
d_call: -
v_call: TRBV29-1
clone_size: -
cdr3_nt: TGCAGCGTTGTTCCCCCGGACATCACAGATACGCAGTATTTT
cdr3_aa: CSVVPPDITDTQYF

j_call: TRBJ2-6
d_call: -
v_call: TRBV2
clone_size: few
cdr3_nt: TGTGCCAGCAGCCCCGGGAAAAGGCGGATCTCTGGGGCCAACGTCCTGACTTTC
cdr3_aa: CASSPGKRRISGANVLTF

j_call: TRBJ2-6
d_call: TRBD1
v_call: TRBV13
clone_size: -
cdr3_nt: TGTGCCAGCAGCTCTACCGGGACAGGGGGCCCTGGGGCCAACGTCCTGACTTTC
cdr3_aa: CASSSTGTGGPGANVLTF

j_call: TRBJ2-3
d_call: -
v_call: TRBV4-1
clone_size: -
cdr3_nt: TGCGCCAGCAGCCAAGAGGGTCAGGGCCTGGGGCGAATGGATACGCAGTATTTT
cdr3_aa: CASSQEGQGLGRMDTQYF

j_call: TRBJ1-2
d_call: -
v_call: TRBV11-2
clone_size: -
cdr3_nt: TGTGCCAGCAGCCCGATAGAGGGCTCGAACGATGGCTACACCTTC
cdr3_aa: CASSPIEGSNDGYTF

j_call: TRBJ2-1
d_call: -
v_call: TRBV29-1
clone_size: -
cdr3_nt: TGCAGCGTTGAAGGAGCGCCTTGGGATGAGCAGTTCTTC
cdr3_aa: CSVEGAPWDEQFF

j_call: TRBJ1-2
d_call: -
v_call: TRBV29-1
clone_size: -
cdr3_nt: TGCAGCGTTGATGGGGGGCCAAGCTATGGCTACACCTTC
cdr3_aa: CSVDGGPSYGYTF

j_call: TRBJ1-6
d_call: TRBD1
v_call: TRBV27
clone_size: few
cdr3_nt: TGTGCCAGCAGGCCGACAGGGGGCAATTCACCCCTCCACTTT
cdr3_aa: CASRPTGGNSPLHF

j_call: TRBJ2-1
d_call: -
v_call: TRBV6-6
clone_size: -
cdr3_nt: TGTGCCAGCAGTTCGCTAGCGAATGAGCAGTTCTTC
cdr3_aa: CASSSLANEQFF

j_call: TRBJ2-3
d_call: -
v_call: TRBV10-3
clone_size: -
cdr3_nt: TGTGCCATCCAGGCGGGACATGGCACAGATACGCGGTATTTT
cdr3_aa: CAIQAGHGTDTRYF

j_call: TRBJ1-4
d_call: -
v_call: TRBV7-9
clone_size: few
cdr3_nt: TGTGCCAGCAGCCTCCAGACAGCTAATGAAAAACTGTTTTTT
cdr3_aa: CASSLQTANEKLFF

j_call: TRBJ2-6
d_call: -
v_call: TRBV9
clone_size: -
cdr3_nt: TGTGCCAGCAGCCCCCGAGGTGGGGCTGGGGCCAACGTCCTGACTTTC
cdr3_aa: CASSPRGGAGANVLTF

j_call: TRBJ2-3
d_call: TRBD2
v_call: TRBV7-9
clone_size: -
cdr3_nt: TGTGCCAGCAGCTTTGGGACTACCGGCACAGATACGCAGTATTTT
cdr3_aa: CASSFGTTGTDTQYF

j_call: TRBJ2-4
d_call: -
v_call: TRBV11-2
clone_size: -
cdr3_nt: TGTGCCAGCAGTACATTGGAGAACATTCAGTACTTC
cdr3_aa: CASSTLENIQYF

j_call: TRBJ2-1
d_call: -
v_call: TRBV9
clone_size: -
cdr3_nt: TGTGCCAGCAGCTCAGTCTCGCGTGTAAGCTCCTACAATGAGCAGTTCTTC
cdr3_aa: CASSSVSRVSSYNEQFF

j_call: TRBJ2-1
d_call: -
v_call: TRBV2
clone_size: -
cdr3_nt: TGTGCCAGCAGTGAGGGCCAGGGAAAGTTATCCTACAATGAGCAGTTCTTC
cdr3_aa: CASSEGQGKLSYNEQFF

j_call: TRBJ2-7
d_call: -
v_call: TRBV29-1
clone_size: once
cdr3_nt: TGCAGCGTTACGCCAGGGGTAAACTACGAGCAGTACTTC
cdr3_aa: CSVTPGVNYEQYF

j_call: TRBJ2-1
d_call: TRBD2
v_call: TRBV6-9
clone_size: -
cdr3_nt: TGTGCCAGCAGTTATTATGGTAGCGGGAGGCAGTTCTTC
cdr3_aa: CASSYYGSGRQFF

j_call: TRBJ2-1
d_call: TRBD2
v_call: TRBV27
clone_size: once
cdr3_nt: TGTGCCAGCAGTTTACCCGCGGCTAGCGGGAATGAGCAGTTCTTC
cdr3_aa: CASSLPAASGNEQFF

j_call: TRBJ1-5
d_call: TRBD1
v_call: TRBV5-1
clone_size: -
cdr3_nt: TGCGCCAGCAGCCCCGGGACAGGAGTTTATCAGCCCCAGCATTTT
cdr3_aa: CASSPGTGVYQPQHF

j_call: TRBJ2-7
d_call: TRBD1
v_call: TRBV10-2
clone_size: -
cdr3_nt: TGCGCCAGCAGTGATGAACCGGGACAGGGTCACGAGCAGTACTTC
cdr3_aa: CASSDEPGQGHEQYF

j_call: TRBJ1-2
d_call: TRBD1
v_call: TRBV29-1
clone_size: -
cdr3_nt: TGCAGCGCCCTAGGGCGCGTCGACAGGGGGCCGAACTATGGCTACACCTTC
cdr3_aa: CSALGRVDRGPNYGYTF

j_call: TRBJ2-1
d_call: TRBD2
v_call: TRBV9
clone_size: -
cdr3_nt: TGTGCCAGCAGCGTTAGCGGGAGTGCAATGAATGAGCAGTTCTTC
cdr3_aa: CASSVSGSAMNEQFF

j_call: TRBJ2-7
d_call: -
v_call: TRBV29-1
clone_size: few
cdr3_nt: TGCAGCGTAGCGGACTCCTACGAGCAGTACTTC
cdr3_aa: CSVADSYEQYF

j_call: TRBJ1-2
d_call: TRBD1
v_call: TRBV9
clone_size: -
cdr3_nt: TGTGCCAGCAGCACCCGGACAGGCTATGGCTACACCTTC
cdr3_aa: CASSTRTGYGYTF

j_call: TRBJ2-3
d_call: TRBD2
v_call: TRBV29-1
clone_size: -
cdr3_nt: TGCAGCGGGGCTAGCGGGAGGGCCGGAGGGCAGTATTTT
cdr3_aa: CSGASGRAGGQYF

j_call: TRBJ1-1
d_call: -
v_call: TRBV9
clone_size: -
cdr3_nt: TGTGCCAGCAGCGTAGCTTCCGGGTCAGTGACTGAAGCTTTCTTT
cdr3_aa: CASSVASGSVTEAFF

j_call: TRBJ2-1
d_call: -
v_call: TRBV9
clone_size: -
cdr3_nt: TGTGCCAGCAGCCCCCGTATAGGCCATGAGCAGTTCTTC
cdr3_aa: CASSPRIGHEQFF

j_call: TRBJ2-7
d_call: -
v_call: TRBV7-9
clone_size: -
cdr3_nt: TGTGCCAGCAGCTGGGGGACTCCGCACTACGAGCAGTACTTC
cdr3_aa: CASSWGTPHYEQYF

j_call: TRBJ2-7
d_call: -
v_call: TRBV29-1
clone_size: -
cdr3_nt: TGCAGCGCCGTCGGTCGGACAGAATACTACGAGCAGTACTTC
cdr3_aa: CSAVGRTEYYEQYF

j_call: TRBJ2-7
d_call: -
v_call: TRBV15
clone_size: -
cdr3_nt: TGTGCCACCAGCCACGGCGCCGGACAGAGGAGCTACGAGCAGTACTTC
cdr3_aa: CATSHGAGQRSYEQYF